This T cell receptor beta chain was sequenced for a study of cytomegalovirus exposure and HLA in healthy donors. CDR3 length equals 17 residues. The V end was cut by 7 bases, the J end by 4 bases, with 25 bases between. The germline CDR1 and CDR2 sequences are MDHEN and SYDVKM. Profiling relied on immunoSEQ multiplex PCR, and the TCRdb table lists in-frame clones only, not all of them. The repertoire holds 200,000 to 250,000 clones, with 70% to 90% as singletons. Turning to this clone: Its antigen is not known.

Study-wide findings and caveats: In vitro assays verified that three CMV-associated chains recognized CMV antigens specifically.

Sequences were obtained from PBMCs. V and J are TRBV28 and TRBJ1-2; D may be TRBD1 (5 bases). This sequence was found in a young woman in good health and CMV-seronegative. The CDR3 bases are TGTGCCAGCACCGACCTAGGGGTACGGGTGGGAGGCTATGGCTACACCTTC. Protein: CASTDLGVRVGGYGYTF.